This TCR beta chain derives from a study of human T cells and chemical hapten exposure. Study summary: Weekly scalp doses of diphenylcyclopropenone were given to patients during the approximately 23-week study.

A remark on this clonotype: Its specificity is unknown.

The study, taken as a whole, reports: Relative to controls, expanded TCRs formed significantly more large CDR3 similarity clusters.

Germline V gene lookup returns CDR1 ENHRY and CDR2 SYGVKD. The CDR3 contains 12 residues. V lost 5 bases and J lost 5, with 6 bases in between. TCRdb called the RACE reads again in MiXCR, with one record for every CDR3 protein. The sample lists 190,000 or so distinct CDR3 sequences, more than 25% occurring once. Time point indicated: pre-sensitization, week 0. Treatment of the sample: therapeutic diphenylcyclopropenone sensitization with weekly scalp DPC. Patch tests were applied only after blood draws. Each donor was an alopecia patient between 18 and 70 years of age who qualified for DPC. The material was whole blood, obtained in connection with sensitization to the hapten diphenylcyclopropenone (DPC). The TCR was taken from a woman younger than 45 with alopecia areata. Some clones in this sample may be carry-over from other donors' samples. The chain carries TRBV10-3 and TRBJ2-2, with D tentatively TRBD1 (6 bases). CDR3 protein: CAISQGTGELFF. The CDR3 bases are TGTGCCATCAGTCAGGGGACCGGGGAGCTGTTTTTT.